The rows below give T cell receptor beta chains drawn from one sample of a study of patients and donors after allogeneic stem cell transplantation. TCRdb re-derived calls from the RT-PCR reads in MiXCR, one entry per CDR3 protein. This table holds 150,000 to 250,000 distinct CDR3 sequences, less than 45% found once. The sequenced sample was blood, either unsorted or a sorted T cell fraction (not recorded which). Receptors were obtained from a human donor who was either an allogeneic HSCT recipient or a stem cell or donor lymphocyte infusion donor (not recorded which). It is not recorded whose cells these are; they may come from a transplant donor. Each CDR3 is given with its conserved first and last residue. The D gene is left open where the match is weak. Clone size appears in some rows only: once, few, many, or a class for an expanded clone.

TRBV12-3/TRBV12-4	NA	TRBD1	TRBJ1-4	CASSPGGNEKLFF	TGTGCCAGCAGTCCAGGGGGGAATGAAAAACTGTTTTTT
TRBV5-5	NA	NA	TRBJ1-1	CASSFPGMAEAFF	TGTGCCAGCAGCTTTCCGGGTATGGCTGAAGCTTTCTTT
TRBV7-2	few	NA	TRBJ1-2	CASSLDSDYGYTF	TGTGCCAGCAGCTTAGATTCGGACTATGGCTACACCTTC
TRBV10-2	few	TRBD2	TRBJ2-3	CASKGTSAADTQYF	TGCGCCAGCAAGGGGACTAGCGCCGCAGATACGCAGTATTTT
TRBV30	NA	NA	TRBJ2-2	CAWGIGTFGTGELFF	TGTGCCTGGGGGATAGGGACTTTTGGCACCGGGGAGCTGTTTTTT
TRBV20-1	NA	NA	TRBJ1-1	CSALLRGAGTEAFF	TGCAGTGCTCTCCTCCGGGGGGCTGGGACTGAAGCTTTCTTT
TRBV12-3/TRBV12-4	few	TRBD1	TRBJ2-5	CASSRTRQGQETQYF	TGTGCCAGCAGTAGAACCCGACAGGGCCAAGAGACCCAGTACTTC
TRBV2	few	TRBD1	TRBJ1-2	CASIRDRAVGYTF	TGTGCCAGCATCCGGGACAGGGCGGTTGGCTACACCTTC
TRBV6-2/TRBV6-3	once	TRBD2	TRBJ2-1	CASTLAGGPYNEQFF	TGTGCCAGCACCCTAGCGGGAGGGCCCTACAATGAGCAGTTCTTC
TRBV7-2	few	NA	TRBJ2-4	CASSLVWDTAKNIQYF	TGTGCCAGCAGCTTAGTGTGGGACACCGCCAAAAACATTCAGTACTTC
TRBV20-1	NA	NA	TRBJ1-1	CSATQAFF	TGCAGTGCTACCCAAGCTTTCTTT
TRBV28	NA	NA	TRBJ2-3	CASSRIVDTQYF	TGTGCCAGCAGTCGCATCGTAGATACGCAGTATTTT
TRBV7-3	NA	TRBD2	TRBJ2-5	CASSLLPSGDGETQYF	TGTGCCAGCAGCTTATTGCCTAGCGGGGATGGGGAGACCCAGTACTTC
TRBV6-5	NA	TRBD2	TRBJ2-7	CASSRTSGFYEQYF	TGTGCCAGCAGCAGAACTAGCGGATTTTACGAGCAGTACTTC
TRBV3-1	NA	NA	TRBJ1-1	CASSSRIVWRDRNTEAFF	TGTGCCAGCAGTTCAAGGATCGTGTGGAGGGACCGTAACACTGAAGCTTTCTTT
TRBV7-2	few	NA	TRBJ1-5	CASSFERNQPQHF	TGTGCCAGCAGCTTTGAACGGAATCAGCCCCAGCATTTT
TRBV7-2	few	TRBD2	TRBJ2-3	CASRQRGITDTQYF	TGTGCCAGCAGGCAGCGGGGAATAACAGATACGCAGTATTTT
TRBV20-1	few	TRBD2	TRBJ2-3	CSARVLAGGDTQYF	TGCAGTGCTAGGGTACTAGCGGGAGGAGATACGCAGTATTTT
TRBV5-1	NA	TRBD2	TRBJ2-5	CASSLQLAAQETQYF	TGCGCCAGCAGCTTACAACTAGCGGCCCAAGAGACCCAGTACTTC
TRBV6-1	few	NA	TRBJ1-1	CASTSTISNTEAFF	TGTGCCAGCACCTCGACAATAAGTAACACTGAAGCTTTCTTT
TRBV15	once	NA	TRBJ2-1	CATEGRNNEQFF	TGTGCCACCGAGGGGCGGAACAATGAGCAGTTCTTC
TRBV5-1	NA	TRBD2	TRBJ2-7	CASSLPGGPVQYF	TGCGCCAGCAGCCTGCCGGGGGGACCCGTGCAGTACTTC
TRBV20-1	few	TRBD1	TRBJ1-5	CSARDRASNQPQHF	TGCAGTGCCCGCGACAGGGCCAGCAATCAGCCCCAGCATTTT
TRBV5-1	few	NA	TRBJ1-1	CASSEEVFTGTEAFF	TGCGCCAGCAGCGAAGAGGTATTTACGGGAACTGAAGCTTTCTTT
TRBV5-1	NA	NA	TRBJ2-3	CASSLGMGATDTQYF	TGCGCCAGCAGCTTGGGTATGGGGGCCACAGATACGCAGTATTTT
TRBV20-1	NA	NA	TRBJ2-7	CSAAVGSSYEQYF	TGCAGTGCTGCGGTGGGTAGCTCCTACGAGCAGTACTTC
TRBV9	few	TRBD2	TRBJ2-3	CASSVVASGALGDTQYF	TGTGCCAGCAGCGTAGTGGCTAGCGGAGCCCTCGGGGATACGCAGTATTTT
TRBV11-2	few	TRBD1	TRBJ1-1	CASSPGTGAAFF	TGTGCCAGCAGCCCTGGGACAGGGGCTGCTTTCTTT
TRBV19	NA	NA	TRBJ2-5	CASSILYETQYF	TGTGCCAGTAGTATCCTCTATGAGACCCAGTACTTC